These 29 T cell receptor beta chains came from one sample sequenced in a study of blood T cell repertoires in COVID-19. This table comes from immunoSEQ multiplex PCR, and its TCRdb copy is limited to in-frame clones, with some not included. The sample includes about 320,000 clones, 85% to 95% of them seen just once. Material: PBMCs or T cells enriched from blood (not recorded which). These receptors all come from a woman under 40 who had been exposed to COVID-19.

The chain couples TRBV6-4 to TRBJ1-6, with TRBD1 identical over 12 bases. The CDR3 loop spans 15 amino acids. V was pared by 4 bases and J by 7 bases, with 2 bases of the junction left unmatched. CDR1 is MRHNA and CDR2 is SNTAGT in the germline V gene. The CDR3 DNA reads TGTGCCAGCAGTGCGGGACAGGGGGCCAATTCACCCCTCCACTTT. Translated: CASSAGQGANSPLHF.

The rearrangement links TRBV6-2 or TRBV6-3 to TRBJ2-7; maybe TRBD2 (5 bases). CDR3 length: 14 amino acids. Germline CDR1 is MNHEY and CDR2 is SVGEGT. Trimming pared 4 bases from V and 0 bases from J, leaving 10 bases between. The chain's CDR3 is CASSSWGDSYEQYF. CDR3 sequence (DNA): TGTGCCAGCAGTTCGTGGGGAGACTCCTACGAGCAGTACTTC.

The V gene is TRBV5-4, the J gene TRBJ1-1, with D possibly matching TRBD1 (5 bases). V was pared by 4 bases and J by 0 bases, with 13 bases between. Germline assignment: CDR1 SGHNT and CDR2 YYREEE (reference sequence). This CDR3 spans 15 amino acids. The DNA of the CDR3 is TGTGCCAGCAGCGCTCTTGGGGGGGTGAACACTGAAGCTTTCTTT. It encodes CASSALGGVNTEAFF.

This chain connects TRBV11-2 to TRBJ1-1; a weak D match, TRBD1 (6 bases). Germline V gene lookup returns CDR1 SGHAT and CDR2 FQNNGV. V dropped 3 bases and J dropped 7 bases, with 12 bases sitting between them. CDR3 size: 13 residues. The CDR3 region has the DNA TGTGCCAGCAGCTTCGACAGGAGATATGAAGCTTTCTTT. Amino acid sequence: CASSFDRRYEAFF.

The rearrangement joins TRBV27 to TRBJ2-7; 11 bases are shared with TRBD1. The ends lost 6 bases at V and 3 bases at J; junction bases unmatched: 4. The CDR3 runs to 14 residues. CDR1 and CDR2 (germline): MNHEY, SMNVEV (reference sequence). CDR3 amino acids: CASSGQGANYEQYF. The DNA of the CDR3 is TGTGCCAGCAGCGGACAGGGGGCTAACTACGAGCAGTACTTC.

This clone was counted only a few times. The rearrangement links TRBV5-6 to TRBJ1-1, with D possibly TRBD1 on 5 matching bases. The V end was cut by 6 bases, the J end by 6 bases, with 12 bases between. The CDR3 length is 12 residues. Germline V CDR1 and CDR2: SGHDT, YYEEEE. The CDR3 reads CASTGQFSEAFF. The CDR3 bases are TGTGCCAGCACAGGGCAATTCTCTGAAGCTTTCTTT.

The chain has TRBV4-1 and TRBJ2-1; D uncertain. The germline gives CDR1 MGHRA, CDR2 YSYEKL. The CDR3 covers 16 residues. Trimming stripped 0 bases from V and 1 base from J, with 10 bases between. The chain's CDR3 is CASSQDRQQSYNEQFF. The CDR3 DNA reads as TGCGCCAGCAGCCAAGATCGACAACAGTCCTACAATGAGCAGTTCTTC.

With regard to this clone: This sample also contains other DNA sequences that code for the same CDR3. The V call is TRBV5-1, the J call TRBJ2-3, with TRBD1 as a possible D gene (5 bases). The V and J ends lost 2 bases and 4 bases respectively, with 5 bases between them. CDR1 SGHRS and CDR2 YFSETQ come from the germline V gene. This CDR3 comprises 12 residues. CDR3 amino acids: CASSLGADTQYF. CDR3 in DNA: TGCGCCAGCAGCTTAGGGGCAGATACGCAGTATTTT.

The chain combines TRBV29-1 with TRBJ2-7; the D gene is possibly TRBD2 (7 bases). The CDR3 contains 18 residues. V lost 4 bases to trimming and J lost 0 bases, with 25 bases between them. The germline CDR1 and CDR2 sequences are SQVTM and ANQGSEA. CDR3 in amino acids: CSVAGPLSGGLISYEQYF. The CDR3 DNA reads TGCAGCGTTGCGGGGCCCCTATCGGGGGGCCTAATCTCCTACGAGCAGTACTTC.

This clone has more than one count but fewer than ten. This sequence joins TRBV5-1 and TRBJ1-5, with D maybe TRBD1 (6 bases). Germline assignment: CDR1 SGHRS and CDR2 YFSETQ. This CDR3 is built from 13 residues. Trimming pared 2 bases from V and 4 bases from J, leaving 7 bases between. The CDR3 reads CASSLTGNQPQHF. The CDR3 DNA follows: TGCGCCAGCAGCTTAACAGGGAATCAGCCCCAGCATTTT.

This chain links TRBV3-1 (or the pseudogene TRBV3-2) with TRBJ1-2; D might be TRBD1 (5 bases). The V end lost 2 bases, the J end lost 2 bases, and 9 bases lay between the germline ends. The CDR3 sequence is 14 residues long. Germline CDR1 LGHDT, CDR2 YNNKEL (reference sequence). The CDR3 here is CASSQPDSNYGYTF. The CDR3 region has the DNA TGTGCCAGCAGCCAACCTGACAGCAACTATGGCTACACCTTC.

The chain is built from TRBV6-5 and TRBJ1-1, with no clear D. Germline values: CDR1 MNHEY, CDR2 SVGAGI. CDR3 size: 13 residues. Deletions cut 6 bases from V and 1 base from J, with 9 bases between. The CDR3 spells CASSHNGNTEAFF. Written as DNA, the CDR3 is TGTGCCAGCAGCCATAACGGGAACACTGAAGCTTTCTTT.

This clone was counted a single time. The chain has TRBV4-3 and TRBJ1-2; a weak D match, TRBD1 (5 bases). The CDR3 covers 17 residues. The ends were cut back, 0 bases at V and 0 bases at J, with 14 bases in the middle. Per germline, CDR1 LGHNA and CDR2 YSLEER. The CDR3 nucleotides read TGCGCCAGCAGCCAAGATAGTAGCAGGGTGGCTAACTATGGCTACACCTTC. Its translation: CASSQDSSRVANYGYTF.

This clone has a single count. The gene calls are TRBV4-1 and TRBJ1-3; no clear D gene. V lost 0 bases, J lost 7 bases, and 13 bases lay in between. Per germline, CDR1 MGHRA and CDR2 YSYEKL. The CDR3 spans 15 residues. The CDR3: CASSQDLMRVNTIYF. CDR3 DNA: TGCGCCAGCAGCCAAGATCTTATGAGAGTGAACACCATATATTTT.

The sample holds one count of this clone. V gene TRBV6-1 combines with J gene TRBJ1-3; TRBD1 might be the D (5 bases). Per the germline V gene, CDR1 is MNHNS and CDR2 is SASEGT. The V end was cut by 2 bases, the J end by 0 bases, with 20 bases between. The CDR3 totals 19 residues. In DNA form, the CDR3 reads TGTGCCAGCAGTGAATTCAACTTAGGACACACGAGCTCTGGAAACACCATATATTTT. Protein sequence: CASSEFNLGHTSSGNTIYF.

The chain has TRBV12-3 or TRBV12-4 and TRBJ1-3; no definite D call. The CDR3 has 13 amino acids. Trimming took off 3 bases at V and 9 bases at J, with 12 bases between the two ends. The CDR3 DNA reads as TGTGCCAGCAGTTTGGCCGCTCGGGGCACCATATATTTT. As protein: CASSLAARGTIYF.

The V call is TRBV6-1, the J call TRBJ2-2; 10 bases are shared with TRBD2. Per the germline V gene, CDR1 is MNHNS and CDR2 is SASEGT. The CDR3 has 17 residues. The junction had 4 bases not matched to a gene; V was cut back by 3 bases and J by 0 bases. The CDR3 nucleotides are TGTGCCAGCAGTGAGGGAAGCGGGGGGGCGAACACCGGGGAGCTGTTTTTT. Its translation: CASSEGSGGANTGELFF.

CDR3: CASSLAWDRAAEGYTF. CDR3 DNA sequence: TGTGCCAGCAGCTTAGCATGGGACAGGGCCGCTGAGGGCTACACCTTC. This chain uses TRBV7-9 with TRBJ1-2, with 9 bases that match TRBD1. The germline CDR1 and CDR2 sequences are SEHNR and FQNEAQ (reference sequence). The CDR3 spans 16 residues. Trimming removed 0 bases from V and 8 bases from J; junction bases left unmatched: 10.

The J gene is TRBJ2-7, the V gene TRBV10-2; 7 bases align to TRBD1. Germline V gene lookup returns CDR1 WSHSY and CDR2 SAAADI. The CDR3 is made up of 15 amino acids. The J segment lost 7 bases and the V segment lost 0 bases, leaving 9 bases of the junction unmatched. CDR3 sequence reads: CASSESFTGVLEQYF. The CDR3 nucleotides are TGCGCCAGCAGTGAGTCGTTCACAGGGGTTTTAGAGCAGTACTTC.

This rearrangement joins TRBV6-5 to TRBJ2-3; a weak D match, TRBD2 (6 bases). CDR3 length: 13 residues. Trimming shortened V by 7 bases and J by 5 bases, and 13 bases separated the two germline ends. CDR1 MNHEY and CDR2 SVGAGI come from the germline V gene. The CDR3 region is CASTSRGLDTQYF. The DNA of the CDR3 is TGTGCCAGCACTTCGCGGGGATTAGATACGCAGTATTTT.

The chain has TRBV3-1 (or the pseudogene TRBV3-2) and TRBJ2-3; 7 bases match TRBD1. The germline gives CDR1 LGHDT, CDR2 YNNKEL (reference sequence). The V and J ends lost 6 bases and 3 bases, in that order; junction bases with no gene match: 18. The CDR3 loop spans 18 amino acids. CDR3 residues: CASRLNRGGKALTDTQYF. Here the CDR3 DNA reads TGTGCCAGCAGACTCAACAGGGGTGGTAAGGCATTAACAGATACGCAGTATTTT.

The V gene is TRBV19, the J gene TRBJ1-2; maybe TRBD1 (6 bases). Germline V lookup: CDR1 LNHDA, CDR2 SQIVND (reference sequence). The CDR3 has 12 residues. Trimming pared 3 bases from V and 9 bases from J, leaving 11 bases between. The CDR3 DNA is TGTGCCAGTAGTATCTCAGGGGAAAGCTACACCTTC. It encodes CASSISGESYTF.

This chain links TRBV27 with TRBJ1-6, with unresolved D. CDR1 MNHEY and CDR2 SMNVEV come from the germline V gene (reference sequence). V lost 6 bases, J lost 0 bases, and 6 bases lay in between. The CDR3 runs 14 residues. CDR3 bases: TGTGCCAGCAGCGCTAGCTCCTATAATTCACCCCTCCACTTT. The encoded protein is CASSASSYNSPLHF.

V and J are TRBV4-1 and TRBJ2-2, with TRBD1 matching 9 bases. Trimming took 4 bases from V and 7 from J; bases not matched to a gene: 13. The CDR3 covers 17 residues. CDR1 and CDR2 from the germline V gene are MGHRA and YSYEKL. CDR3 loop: CASSRSDRGFYDGELFF. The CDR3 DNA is TGCGCCAGCAGCCGGTCGGACAGGGGTTTTTACGACGGGGAGCTGTTTTTT.

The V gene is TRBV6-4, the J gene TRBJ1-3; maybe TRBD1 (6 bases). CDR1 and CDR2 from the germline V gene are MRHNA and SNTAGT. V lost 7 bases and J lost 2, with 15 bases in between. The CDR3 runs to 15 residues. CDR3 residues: CASNVSGGAGNTIYF. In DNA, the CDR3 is TGTGCCAGCAATGTGAGTGGGGGCGCTGGAAACACCATATATTTT.

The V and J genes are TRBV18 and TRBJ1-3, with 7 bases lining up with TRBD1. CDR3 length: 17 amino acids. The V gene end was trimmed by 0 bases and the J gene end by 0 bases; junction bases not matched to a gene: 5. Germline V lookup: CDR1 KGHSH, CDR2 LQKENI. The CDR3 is CASSPPAGQTSGNTIYF. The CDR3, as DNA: TGTGCCAGCTCACCACCGGCGGGACAGACCTCTGGAAACACCATATATTTT.

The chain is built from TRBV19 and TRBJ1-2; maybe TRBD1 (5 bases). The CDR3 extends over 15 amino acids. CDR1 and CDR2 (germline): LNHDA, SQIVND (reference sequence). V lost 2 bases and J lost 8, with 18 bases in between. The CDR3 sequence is CASSIPLGEVSGYTF. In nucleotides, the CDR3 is TGTGCCAGTAGTATACCTTTAGGGGAAGTCAGCGGCTACACCTTC. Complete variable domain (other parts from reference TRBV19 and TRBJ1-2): DGGITQSPKYLFRKEGQNVTLSCEQNLNHDAMYWYRQDPGQGLRLIYYSQIVNDFQKGDIAEGYSVSREKKESFPLTVTSAQKNPTAFYLCASSIPLGEVSGYTFGSGTRLTVV.

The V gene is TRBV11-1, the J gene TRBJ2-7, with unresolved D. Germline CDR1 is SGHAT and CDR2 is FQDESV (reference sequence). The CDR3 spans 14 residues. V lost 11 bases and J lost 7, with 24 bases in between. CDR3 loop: CAQPPRGLDGEQYF. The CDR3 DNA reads TGTGCCCAACCCCCTAGAGGCCTCGATGGGGAGCAGTACTTC.

The CDR3: CASTGEGTSWNTGELFF. CDR3 coding DNA: TGTGCCAGTACAGGGGAGGGGACATCTTGGAACACCGGGGAGCTGTTTTTT. The J gene is TRBJ2-2, the V gene TRBV19; D is possibly TRBD2 (7 bases). V shed 7 bases and J shed 1 base, with 19 bases lying between them. CDR3 length: 17 amino acids. Germline V gene sequence: CDR1 LNHDA, CDR2 SQIVND (reference sequence).